Listed here are 9 T cell receptor beta chains from one sample, sequenced in a study of T cell responses to AZD1222 COVID-19 vaccine. TCRdb keeps only in-frame clones here, not all; method: immunoSEQ multiplex PCR. The sample holds 97,000 or so clones, approximately 93% seen once. The specimen was peripheral blood, collected 28 days after the second AZD1222 dose. The receptor set was obtained from an adult who received the AZD1222 COVID-19 vaccine.

The chain has TRBV5-1 and TRBJ2-3; D may be TRBD2 (5 bases). CDR3 length equals 15 residues. V dropped 0 bases and J dropped 0 bases, with 8 bases sitting between them. Germline CDR1 SGHRS, CDR2 YFSETQ. The CDR3 region is CASSLALASTDTQYF. CDR3 nucleotide sequence: TGCGCCAGCAGCTTGGCCCTAGCCAGCACAGATACGCAGTATTTT. Full variable domain (remainder filled in from reference TRBV5-1 and TRBJ2-3): KAGVTQTPRYLIKTRGQQVTLSCSPISGHRSVSWYQQTPGQGLQFLFEYFSETQRNKGNFPGRFSGRQFSNSRSEMNVSTLELGDSALYLCASSLALASTDTQYFGPGTRLTVL.

CDR3 in DNA: TGCAGCGTTAGGCCAGGGCCGACTTCCTCTGGAAACACCATATATTTT. This codes for CSVRPGPTSSGNTIYF. This chain links TRBV29-1 with TRBJ1-3; perhaps TRBD1 as D (5 bases). The CDR3 spans 16 residues. Germline CDR1 SQVTM, CDR2 ANQGSEA. The V end lost 5 bases, the J end lost 0 bases, and 17 bases lay between the germline ends.

The sample holds one count of this clone. The rearrangement joins TRBV18 to TRBJ2-3, with 9 bases fitting TRBD1. The V gene's germline CDR1 is KGHSH and CDR2 LQKENI. Losses at the gene ends were 3 bases for V and 3 bases for J; bases not matched to a gene: 7. The length of the CDR3 is 16 residues. The CDR3 here is CASSPAGTGSTDTQYF. For the CDR3, the DNA is TGTGCCAGCTCACCGGCCGGGACAGGGTCGACAGATACGCAGTATTTT.

The chain is built from TRBV5-8 and TRBJ2-7, with D maybe TRBD2 (6 bases). Germline V gene data show CDR1 as SGHTS and CDR2 as YDEGEE. The CDR3 length is 12 residues. The V gene lost 5 bases and the J gene lost 4 bases, with 10 bases spanning the gap. The CDR3 DNA is TGTGCCAGCAGTCGGGACTCGTACGAGCAGTACTTC. Residues: CASSRDSYEQYF.

The chain uses TRBV29-1 and TRBJ2-5; the match to TRBD1 covers 7 bases. This CDR3 has 15 amino acids. The germline gives CDR1 SQVTM, CDR2 ANQGSEA. V lost 1 base to trimming and J lost 1 base; unmatched junction nucleotides: 6. CDR3 protein: CSVEAADRLQETQYF. The DNA of the CDR3 is TGCAGCGTTGAAGCTGCGGACAGGCTCCAAGAGACCCAGTACTTC.

The chain links TRBV28 to TRBJ2-1; no clear D gene. The germline V and J ends were trimmed by 6 bases and 2 bases, with 11 bases remaining between them. The germline V gene encodes CDR1 MDHEN and CDR2 SYDVKM. This CDR3 has 14 amino acids. CDR3 DNA: TGTGCCAGCAGCCTCCGGGCAACCTACAATGAGCAGTTCTTC. Protein: CASSLRATYNEQFF. The whole variable domain, remainder taken from reference TRBV28 and TRBJ2-1, is DVKVTQSSRYLVKRTGEKVFLECVQDMDHENMFWYRQDPGLGLRLIYFSYDVKMKEKGDIPEGYSVSREKKERFSLILESASTNQTSMYLCASSLRATYNEQFFGPGTRLTVL.

The chain recombines TRBV24-1 with TRBJ2-1, with D tentatively TRBD2 (6 bases). The germline V and J ends were trimmed by 6 bases and 6 bases, with 14 bases remaining between them. From germline, CDR1 is KGHDR and CDR2 SFDVKD. The CDR3 sequence is 14 residues long. The CDR3: CATSRTGVGNEQFF. CDR3 sequence (DNA): TGTGCCACCAGTAGGACGGGAGTCGGCAATGAGCAGTTCTTC.

This chain connects TRBV4-1 to TRBJ2-1, with no clear D. Trimming took 3 bases from V and 4 from J, leaving 7 bases between them. The CDR3 runs 13 residues. Looked up from germline, CDR1 is MGHRA and CDR2 is YSYEKL. Here the CDR3 DNA reads TGCGCCAGCAGCCAGGCTGCGTACAATGAGCAGTTCTTC. Protein: CASSQAAYNEQFF.

The gene calls are TRBV28 and TRBJ1-2, with 8 bases lining up with TRBD1. The V segment lost 2 bases and the J segment 3 bases; nucleotides outside the gene matches: 8. The CDR3 totals 16 residues. Looked up from germline, CDR1 is MDHEN and CDR2 is SYDVKM. The CDR3 reads CASSLNAPGQDYGYTF. CDR3 in DNA: TGTGCCAGCAGTTTAAATGCCCCGGGACAGGACTATGGCTACACCTTC.